The clone carrying this T cell receptor beta chain has more than one count but fewer than ten. The data are from a study of molecular identifiers for immune sequencing clone quantification. Germline CDR1 and CDR2: MGHDK and SYGVNS. The CDR3 runs 13 residues. V gave up 7 bases and J gave up 1 base, with 11 bases separating them. One entry per CDR3 protein, called by TCRdb with MiXCR from the PCR reads. The data show about 330,000 distinct CDR3 sequences, roughly 23% seen once. The rearrangement links TRBV25-1 to TRBJ2-7, with D perhaps TRBD2 (5 bases). This sequence was found in a human donor in good health. Some libraries in this study had Jurkat cell RNA spiked in. Sequenced: naive CD8+ T cells from blood, with Jurkat cell RNA spiked in. The subset: FACS-sorted CD8+CD4-CCR7+CD45RA+ naive T cells. CDR3 sequence (DNA): TGTGCCAGCACGCACCGGGGATCCTACGAGCAGTACTTC. Amino acid sequence: CASTHRGSYEQYF.